This paragraph covers one T cell receptor (beta chain) sequence. Its target is not known. Only in-frame clones appear in the TCRdb table, and some are missing; sequencing was by immunoSEQ multiplex PCR. The data show about 440,000 clones, about 92% seen once. This sample is part of a study of Ad26.COV2.S vaccination and SARS-CoV-2 variants. Study overall: Donor participated within the Ad26.COV2.S arm of the COV1001 trial. Into the muscle, Ad26.COV2.S was dosed once or twice, 56 days apart. Study conclusions and caveats: It was vaccine recipients, not placebo recipients, who had the higher spike-specific TCR breadth.

CDR1 and CDR2 from the germline V gene are SNHLY and FYNNEI. The CDR3 is 17 residues long. Trimming removed 6 bases at V and 2 bases at J, with 23 bases between. The treatment is: about 20 received Ad26.COV2.S at low or high dose, single or two shots; about 5 received placebo; per-sample allocation not given. Sampling happened 63 days after the first vaccine or placebo injection. As its vector, the vaccine had Ad26, which expressed Wuhan-strain SARS-CoV-2 spike. The source was peripheral blood, collected in a trial of Ad26.COV2.S vaccine versus placebo. The genes are TRBV2 and TRBJ2-7; D may correspond to TRBD1 or TRBD2 (7 bases each). This TCR was recovered from a person aged 18-60 years who received the Ad26.COV2.S COVID-19 vaccine or a placebo. CDR3 amino acids: CASSLGTAGLRTYEQYF. CDR3 in DNA: TGTGCCAGCAGCCTCGGGACAGCGGGGCTACGAACCTACGAGCAGTACTTC. The whole variable domain, remainder taken from reference TRBV2 and TRBJ2-7, is EPEVTQTPSHQVTQMGQEVILRCVPISNHLYFYWYRQILGQKVEFLVSFYNNEISEKSEIFDDQFSVERPDGSNFTLKIRSTKLEDSAMYFCASSLGTAGLRTYEQYFGPGTRLTVT.